The source of this TCR beta chain is a study of blood T cell repertoires in COVID-19. This clone was observed a few times. Generated by immunoSEQ multiplex PCR, the TCRdb table keeps only in-frame clones and is missing some. The sample consists of under 400,000 clones, 70% to 90% of them appearing once. This CDR3 region has 13 residues. Trimming cost V 5 bases and J 8 bases; bases outside gene matches: 8. Germline CDR1 and CDR2: SEHNR and FQNEAQ (reference sequence). Enrolled through a virtual design, the participants were between about 18 and 100 years of age and came from about two dozen US areas. The rearrangement links TRBV7-9 to TRBJ1-2; TRBD1 matches 7 bases. This receptor was taken from a man aged 40-55 years in a cohort exposed to, infected with or recovered from COVID-19 (not recorded which). The sequenced sample was PBMCs or T cells enriched from blood (not recorded which). The CDR3 region has the DNA TGTGCCAGCAGCCCCGGACAGGATCGAGGCTACACCTTC. This encodes CASSPGQDRGYTF.